The source of this TCR beta chain is a study of blood T cell repertoires in COVID-19. Study summary: Both acute and convalescent COVID-19 samples were obtained from the United States, Italy and Spain. PBMCs, B-cell-depleted T cells, or T cells provided the cDNA or gDNA that made up the material.

Authors' data handling: How many nucleated cells were present was estimated from reference gene primer amplification. TCRdb keeps only in-frame clones here, not all; method: immunoSEQ multiplex PCR. The DNA gave D and trimming, while V, J and clone size come from that table. The data hold roughly 150,000 clones, with roughly 80% observed a single time. This clone appeared a single time. The V end lost 4 bases, the J end lost 4 bases, and 16 bases lay between the germline ends. CDR1 and CDR2 (germline): LGHDT, YNNKEL (reference sequence). CDR3 length: 16 residues. The V and J genes are TRBV3-1 (or the pseudogene TRBV3-2) and TRBJ2-2; D is perhaps TRBD2 (6 bases). The sequencing sample was made of peripheral blood. The sequence came from a man aged 60-69 years with acute or convalescent COVID-19. The CDR3 here is CASSRGGVGRTGELFF. DNA for the CDR3: TGTGCCAGCAGCCGCGGCGGGGTCGGTCGCACCGGGGAGCTGTTTTTT.